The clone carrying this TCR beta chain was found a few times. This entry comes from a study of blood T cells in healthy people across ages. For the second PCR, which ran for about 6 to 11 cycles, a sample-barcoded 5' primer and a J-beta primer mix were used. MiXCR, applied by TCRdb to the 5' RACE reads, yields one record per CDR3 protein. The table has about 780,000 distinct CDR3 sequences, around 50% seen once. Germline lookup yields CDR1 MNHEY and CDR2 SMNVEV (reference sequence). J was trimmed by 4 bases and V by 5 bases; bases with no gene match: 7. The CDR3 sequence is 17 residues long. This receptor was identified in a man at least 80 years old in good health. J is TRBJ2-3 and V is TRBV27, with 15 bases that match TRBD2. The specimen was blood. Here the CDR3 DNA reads TGTGCCAGCAGTCTCCTAGGACTAGCGGGAGGGCCAGATACGCAGTATTTT. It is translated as CASSLLGLAGGPDTQYF.